This T cell receptor beta chain appears in the sequencing data of a study of blood T cell repertoires in COVID-19 (dated by TCRdb to about 2020). At the level of the whole study: Collaborator samples came from the United States, Italy and Spain and covered acute and convalescent phases of COVID-19. The prospective study material was composed of cDNA or gDNA derived from T cells, B-cell-depleted T cells, or PBMCs. Subjects who had been exposed to COVID-19, were actively infected with it, or had recovered from it provided the deeply sampled blood TCRbeta repertoires that made up the dataset. The repertoires were released in a freely available public database meant as a resource for research on the immune response to SARS-CoV-2. Samples came from the ongoing ImmuneRACE study (first 160 participants) plus 1,254 subjects from 6 global collaborators. Sample metadata almost always included a de-identified subject ID, COVID-19 status, age in years and sex. Where available, HLA class I and class II types were taken from metadata supplied by the sample provider and were not determined by assay-based typing.

TCRbeta CDR3 regions were amplified from genomic DNA using the immunoSEQ Assay, a bias-controlled multiplex PCR. In the source study's methods: The number of nucleated cells in each sample was estimated from the amplification of reference gene primers within the assay. To quantify the absolute abundance of each unique TCRbeta CDR3 rearrangement, sequence reads were collapsed and filtered. Productive Simpson clonality was computed per sample as the square root of Simpson's diversity index over productive rearrangements. Here the immuneACCESS table is served through TCRdb, limited to in-frame sequences with V and J called. Missing clones are a known gap in these copies; in checked studies unresolved V genes cover under half, and the rest lacks a known reason. The D gene and trimming were derived from the DNA, and the V and J assignments and clone size from that table. Counted in this sample were fewer than 120,000 clones; about 75% of them appeared once. Jointly, the top ten make up 15% to 20% of the sample.

What the work shows at the level of the full study, not this receptor alone: How much clinical and demographic metadata was included differed by source and by participant, and the metadata was provided uncurated.

The collaborating institutions used their own protocols to collect whole blood in K2EDTA tubes. Collaborator samples were shipped for TCRbeta analysis as frozen whole blood, isolated PBMCs, or DNA extracted from either sample type. The CDR3 contains 14 residues, cysteine and phenylalanine counted. The entry retains the CDR3 DNA only, 42 bases that are in frame from base 1. CDR1 is given as MNHNS and CDR2 as SASEGT, both from the germline V gene. The junction carries 9 bases between V and J, which are trimmed by 0 bases and 4 bases respectively. Comment on this clone: Its antigen remains unidentified. The input lacks base qualities; no much larger clone sits a single base away.

The source of this sequence is a woman older than 75 with active or convalescent COVID-19. The chain employs TRBV6-1 and TRBJ1-2; a confident D gene designation cannot be given. Sequencing input: peripheral blood. The CDR3: CASSEAGSPYGYTF. The DNA sequence is TGTGCCAGCAGTGAAGCGGGGAGCCCCTATGGCTACACCTTC.